The next 25 T cell receptor beta chains were all read from a single sample in a study of blood T cell repertoires in COVID-19. The assay was immunoSEQ multiplex PCR, and TCRdb's table has in-frame clones only and misses some. The sample holds roughly 150,000 clones, 75% to 90% seen once. Sequencing used PBMCs or T cells enriched from blood (not recorded which). Receptors originate from a man between 65 and 85 years old who had been exposed to COVID-19.

This rearrangement joins TRBV29-1 to TRBJ1-2, with TRBD1 matching 9 bases. Germline-derived CDR1 and CDR2 are SQVTM and ANQGSEA. The length of the CDR3 is 14 residues. J gave up 5 bases and V 4 bases, and 8 bases lay outside the gene matches. CDR3 amino acids: CSVARTGEGYGYTF. CDR3 coding DNA: TGCAGCGTTGCCCGGACAGGGGAGGGGTATGGCTACACCTTC.

The rearrangement joins TRBV7-3 to TRBJ1-1; D is unresolved. Trimming pared 3 bases from V and 0 bases from J, leaving 5 bases between. CDR1 and CDR2 from the germline V gene are SGHTA and FQGTGA. This CDR3 has 13 residues. The DNA of the CDR3 is TGTGCCAGCAGCTTCGCAGTGAACACTGAAGCTTTCTTT. It yields the protein CASSFAVNTEAFF.

This sequence joins TRBV19 and TRBJ1-2; TRBD1 matches 7 bases. The J segment lost 3 bases and the V segment lost 2 bases, leaving 9 bases of the junction unmatched. Germline lookup yields CDR1 LNHDA and CDR2 SQIVND (reference sequence). This CDR3 region has 16 residues. In nucleotides, the CDR3 is TGTGCCAGTAGTATAAAGGGGGCAGGGCTACACTATGGCTACACCTTC. Translation gives CASSIKGAGLHYGYTF.

This chain connects TRBV12-3 or TRBV12-4 to TRBJ1-1; D ambiguous. Trimming took 3 bases from V and 4 from J, leaving 9 bases between them. The CDR3 consists of 13 residues. The CDR3 nucleotides read TGTGCCAGCAGTTTGAGGAGGGTCACTGAAGCTTTCTTT. Translated: CASSLRRVTEAFF.

The chain links TRBV18 to TRBJ1-6, with TRBD1 matching over 8 bases. V shed 3 bases and J 7 bases; nucleotides not matched to a gene: 5. Germline CDR1 KGHSH, CDR2 LQKENI. The CDR3 consists of 15 residues. In DNA, the CDR3 is TGTGCCAGCTCACCGGCGGACAGGGCCAATTCACCCCTCCACTTT. Protein product: CASSPADRANSPLHF.

The chain uses TRBV19 and TRBJ1-5; no clear D gene. The CDR3 totals 12 residues. V lost 6 bases, J lost 0 bases, and 3 bases lay in between. The V gene's germline CDR1 is LNHDA and CDR2 SQIVND (reference sequence). The chain's CDR3 is CASSNSNQPQHF. The CDR3 region has the DNA TGTGCCAGTAGCAATAGCAATCAGCCCCAGCATTTT.

CDR3 in DNA: TGTGCCAGCAGCGTAGTCGGACAGATTACAAATGAGCAGTTCTTC. Encoded protein: CASSVVGQITNEQFF. The chain joins TRBV9 to TRBJ2-1; a possible D gene is TRBD1 (6 bases). From germline, CDR1 is SGDLS and CDR2 YYNGEE. The CDR3 spans 15 residues. The V and J ends lost 0 bases and 7 bases respectively, with 14 bases between them.

The chain uses TRBV27 and TRBJ1-5, with 7 bases that match TRBD1. CDR1 MNHEY and CDR2 SMNVEV come from the germline V gene (reference sequence). The CDR3 sequence is 13 residues long. Unmatched junction bases numbered 5, after V lost 6 bases and J lost 6 bases. CDR3 sequence (DNA): TGTGCCAGCAGCTACAGGGGCGGTCAGCCCCAGCATTTT. Translated, it gives CASSYRGGQPQHF.

The V call is TRBV6-5, the J call TRBJ1-1, with D possibly matching TRBD1 (6 bases). V was cut by 6 bases and J by 7 bases, with 12 bases left in between. The germline V gene has CDR1 MNHEY and CDR2 SVGAGI. The CDR3 is 12 residues long. In DNA, the CDR3 is TGTGCCAGCAGACAGGGTTCCATTGAAGCTTTCTTT. Protein: CASRQGSIEAFF.

V usage is TRBV6-2 or TRBV6-3 and J usage is TRBJ1-5; the match to TRBD1 covers 7 bases. J was trimmed by 4 bases and V by 1 base; bases with no gene match: 7. This CDR3 has 16 residues. Per germline, CDR1 MNHEY and CDR2 SVGEGT. Here the CDR3 DNA reads TGTGCCAGCAGTTACTTTGGGACAGAATTTAATCAGCCCCAGCATTTT. As protein: CASSYFGTEFNQPQHF.

V usage is TRBV11-2 and J usage is TRBJ2-2; weak D call: TRBD2 (6 bases). CDR1 SGHAT and CDR2 FQNNGV come from the germline V gene. This CDR3 is 15 amino acids long. V gave up 5 bases and J gave up 4 bases, with 14 bases separating them. The CDR3 spells CASSRYRGITGELFF. CDR3 bases: TGTGCCAGCAGCCGCTACCGGGGGATCACCGGGGAGCTGTTTTTT.

This clone was detected only a few times. The chain combines TRBV7-8 with TRBJ1-1; D possibly corresponds to TRBD1 (6 bases). Trimming removed 5 bases from V and 11 bases from J, with 18 bases in between. CDR1 SGHVS and CDR2 FQNEAQ come from the germline V gene. The CDR3 has 13 amino acids. The CDR3 loop is CASSAREGDKAFF. DNA for the CDR3: TGTGCCAGCAGCGCCCGAGAGGGGGATAAGGCTTTCTTT.

The chain couples TRBV10-1 to TRBJ2-2, with 9 bases identical to TRBD1. From germline, CDR1 is WNHNN and CDR2 SYGVQD (reference sequence). The CDR3 runs to 14 residues. The V segment lost 0 bases and the J segment 14 bases; nucleotides outside the gene matches: 7. The CDR3 DNA sequence: TGCGCCAGCAGTGAGTCGGCGACAGGGGGTCAACTGTTTTTT. Protein: CASSESATGGQLFF.

The chain combines TRBV18 with TRBJ1-5, with 8 bases that match TRBD1. The J segment lost 3 bases and the V segment lost 3 bases, leaving 7 bases of the junction unmatched. CDR3 length equals 16 residues. Germline-derived CDR1 and CDR2 are KGHSH and LQKENI. The CDR3: CASSPLGGQDNQPQHF. The CDR3 nucleotides are TGTGCCAGCTCACCTCTAGGGGGACAGGACAATCAGCCCCAGCATTTT. The whole variable domain, filled in from reference TRBV18 and TRBJ1-5, reads NAGVMQNPRHLVRRRGQEARLRCSPMKGHSHVYWYRQLPEEGLKFMVYLQKENIIDESGMPKERFSAEFPKEGPSILRIQQVVRGDSAAYFCASSPLGGQDNQPQHFGDGTRLSIL.

The chain employs TRBV28 and TRBJ1-2, with D possibly matching TRBD1 (5 bases). Germline lookup yields CDR1 MDHEN and CDR2 SYDVKM. This CDR3 is built from 13 residues. V was pared by 3 bases and J by 8 bases, with 13 bases between. The CDR3 DNA follows: TGTGCCAGCAGTTTGATGGGGGGTCGGGGCTACACCTTC. Translation: CASSLMGGRGYTF.

V is TRBV19 and J is TRBJ2-2; 9 bases fit TRBD2. The CDR3 loop spans 16 amino acids. Germline CDR1 and CDR2: LNHDA and SQIVND (reference sequence). V lost 4 bases, J lost 4 bases, and 7 bases stayed unmatched. The CDR3 sequence: CASSTIAGGGTGELFF. The CDR3 region has the DNA TGTGCCAGTAGTACTATTGCGGGAGGGGGCACCGGGGAGCTGTTTTTT. Combining the CDR3 with reference TRBV19 and TRBJ2-2 gives the whole variable domain DGGITQSPKYLFRKEGQNVTLSCEQNLNHDAMYWYRQDPGQGLRLIYYSQIVNDFQKGDIAEGYSVSREKKESFPLTVTSAQKNPTAFYLCASSTIAGGGTGELFFGEGSRLTVL.

V and J are TRBV19 and TRBJ2-5, with D possibly matching TRBD1 (5 bases). Germline V gene lookup returns CDR1 LNHDA and CDR2 SQIVND (reference sequence). The length of the CDR3 is 14 residues. V lost 5 bases and J 1 base, leaving 11 bases between the germline ends. CDR3 coding DNA: TGTGCCAGTAGTTCACAGGCACCCCAAGAGACCCAGTACTTC. Residues: CASSSQAPQETQYF.

The V call is TRBV19, the J call TRBJ1-1; perhaps TRBD1 as D (5 bases). The CDR3 extends over 13 amino acids. Trimming took off 7 bases at V and 1 base at J, with 10 bases between the two ends. Germline V gene sequence: CDR1 LNHDA, CDR2 SQIVND (reference sequence). CDR3: CASKEGQNTEAFF. CDR3 DNA sequence: TGTGCCAGTAAAGAAGGACAGAACACTGAAGCTTTCTTT.

This chain joins TRBV7-2 and TRBJ2-7, with D possibly matching TRBD2 (6 bases). Trimming left V 5 bases short and J 2 bases short, with 16 bases between. Germline V gene sequence: CDR1 SGHTA, CDR2 FQGNSA. This CDR3 is 15 amino acids long. CDR3 nucleotides: TGTGCCAGCAGCAAAGAAAGACTAGTGGCCTACGAGCAGTACTTC. Amino acids: CASSKERLVAYEQYF.

In this sample, this clone turned up a few times. The genes are TRBV7-2 and TRBJ2-2; D is possibly TRBD2 (5 bases). Trimming shortened V by 4 bases and J by 7 bases, and 10 bases separated the two germline ends. The CDR3 spans 13 residues. Germline-derived CDR1 and CDR2 are SGHTA and FQGNSA. The CDR3 protein is CASSWARDGELFF. CDR3 nucleotide sequence: TGTGCCAGCAGCTGGGCCCGGGACGGGGAGCTGTTTTTT.

The chain is built from TRBV28 and TRBJ1-2; 7 bases match TRBD1. Per germline, CDR1 MDHEN and CDR2 SYDVKM. Germline trimming cut 2 bases from V and 5 bases from J; bases unmatched to any gene: 5. The CDR3 spans 14 residues. CDR3 loop: CASSLMDRRYGYTF. Here the CDR3 DNA reads TGTGCCAGCAGTTTAATGGACAGGCGGTATGGCTACACCTTC.

This clone was seen a handful of times. This sequence joins TRBV4-3 and TRBJ2-7; TRBD2 matches 11 bases. With V trimmed by 4 bases and J by 2 bases, 4 bases remained unmatched. Germline lookup yields CDR1 LGHNA and CDR2 YSLEER. This CDR3 is built from 15 residues. This CDR3 reads CASSLGTSGTYEQYF. The CDR3 region has the DNA TGCGCCAGCAGCCTAGGGACTAGCGGCACCTACGAGCAGTACTTC.

A few counts support this clone. J is TRBJ1-2 and V is TRBV15; TRBD1 agrees at 7 bases. Germline V lookup: CDR1 LNHNV, CDR2 YYDKDF (reference sequence). The CDR3 is 18 residues long. V trimming: 1 base; J trimming: 4 bases; junction bases outside the gene matches: 15. Here the CDR3 DNA reads TGTGCCACCAGCAGAGGCACCTCCCCGGGACAGTTGGGCTATGGCTACACCTTC. Its translation: CATSRGTSPGQLGYGYTF.

With regard to this clone: This CDR3 is also generated by other DNA sequences in the sample. The chain carries TRBV18 and TRBJ2-5, with 9 nucleotides matching TRBD1. The germline V gene encodes CDR1 KGHSH and CDR2 LQKENI. J gave up 4 bases and V 3 bases, and 0 bases lay outside the gene matches. The CDR3 is 13 amino acids. The CDR3 nucleotides read TGTGCCAGCTCACCGGGACAGGGAGAGACCCAGTACTTC. It is translated as CASSPGQGETQYF.

The chain couples TRBV7-9 to TRBJ2-7; possible D gene TRBD2, 5 bases. Germline V gives CDR1 SEHNR, CDR2 FQNEAQ (reference sequence). The CDR3 runs 15 residues. Trimming took off 5 bases at V and 3 bases at J, with 17 bases between the two ends. The chain's CDR3 is CASSLYSAGLYEQYF. Here the CDR3 DNA reads TGTGCCAGCAGCCTCTACAGTGCGGGCCTCTACGAGCAGTACTTC.